This T cell receptor beta chain was captured in a study of T cell repertoires in ileal Crohn's disease. Across the whole study: Biopsies of inflamed ileum from the surgical specimen form M0 samples. Notes on the study in general: Compared with CD4 T cells, sorted CD8 cells carried more expanded clones. Compared with non-smokers, active smokers at surgery showed more clonal expansions. All patients with clonality above 26.8% had endoscopic recurrence.

Time point: inflamed ileum from the surgical specimen. TCRdb keeps only in-frame clones here, not all; method: immunoSEQ multiplex PCR. The profile shows approximately 2,000 clones, roughly 90% of them singletons. There are 19 residues in the CDR3. Germline CDR1 reads SGHVS; CDR2 reads FQNEAQ. Trimming pared 2 bases from V and 0 bases from J, leaving 20 bases between. About this clone: Its antigen is undetermined.

The chain has TRBV7-8 and TRBJ1-3; possibly TRBD1 for D (6 bases). The sequencing input was ileal tissue. The TCR comes from an adult with Crohn's disease. CDR3 bases: TGTGCCAGCAGCTTAACAGAAAACCACAGGGCCAGCTCTGGAAACACCATATATTTT. As protein: CASSLTENHRASSGNTIYF.